This T cell receptor beta chain stems from a study of CD8 T cells in ankylosing spondylitis. Study results and caveats: What seemed typical of ankylosing spondylitis blood was a TCR beta motif built from several highly homologous variants. Peripheral blood held disease-linked clones only at relatively low frequency, and these were CD8+.

Germline CDR1 SQVTM, CDR2 ANQGSEA. Trimming took off 7 bases at V and 8 bases at J, with 18 bases between the two ends. The CDR3 sequence is 13 residues long. TCRdb reanalysed the 5' RACE reads using MiXCR and keeps one entry per CDR3 protein. The profile shows approximately 350,000 distinct CDR3 sequences, roughly 20% of them singletons. In the case of this clonotype: Antigen unknown.

Sample: blood, either unsorted or a sorted T cell fraction (not recorded which). The sequence came from a male donor with ankylosing spondylitis or in good health (not recorded which). J is TRBJ2-1 and V is TRBV29-1, with D tentatively TRBD1 or TRBD2 (7 bases each). The CDR3 reads CSGGGAGGDEQFF. The CDR3 bases are TGCAGCGGGGGGGGAGCAGGGGGTGATGAGCAGTTCTTC.